The sequence of this T cell receptor (beta chain) was determined in a study of blood T cells in healthy people across ages. Study-wide points: It was not known whether donors were CMV positive (a possible confounder of expanded clonotype changes). The recorded TCR beta diversity per million T cells decreased in a roughly linear manner with age. Fewer expanded clones and more diversity marked long-lived versus aged donors.

For the second PCR, which ran for 7 to 11 cycles, a sample-barcoded 5' primer and a J-beta primer mix were used. One entry per CDR3 protein, called by TCRdb with MiXCR from the 5' RACE reads. The top ten clones hold around 11% of a sample with approximately 1.5 million distinct CDR3 sequences, roughly a third of them seen once. With respect to this clonotype: What it binds is not known.

The receptor's source is a woman in her twenties or thirties in good health. Sequencing was performed on blood.

The DNA of the CDR3 is TGCAGTGCTAGAGATGGGGCCCCCCTACAGCATGGCTACACCTTC. Protein product: CSARDGAPLQHGYTF. The J gene is TRBJ1-2, the V gene TRBV20-1; a possible D gene is TRBD1 (5 bases). V dropped 0 bases and J dropped 6 bases, with 17 bases sitting between them. Germline lookup yields CDR1 DFQATT and CDR2 SNEGSKA (reference sequence). The CDR3 loop spans 15 amino acids.